Below, one TCR beta chain is given with its context. The data are from a study of CD8 T cells in Susac syndrome. From blood CD8+ and CD4+ T cells, the TCR beta chain was sequenced. Random hexamers were used to reverse transcribe the RNA input (0.5 to 1 ug). From the immunoSEQ multiplex PCR reads, TCRdb called clonotypes with MiXCR, one entry per CDR3 protein. Of tens of thousands of distinct CDR3 sequences in the sample, about 92% were seen once. The V end lost 2 bases, the J end lost 5 bases, and 5 bases lay between the germline ends. There are 11 residues in the CDR3. Germline CDR1 is DFQATT and CDR2 is SNEGSKA (reference sequence).

This chain uses TRBV20-1 with TRBJ2-3; no firm D call. This sequence originates from a human donor with Susac syndrome. Material: CD4+ T cells from PBMCs. The CDR3: CSARHGDTQYF. CDR3 nucleotides: TGCAGTGCTAGACACGGAGATACGCAGTATTTT.